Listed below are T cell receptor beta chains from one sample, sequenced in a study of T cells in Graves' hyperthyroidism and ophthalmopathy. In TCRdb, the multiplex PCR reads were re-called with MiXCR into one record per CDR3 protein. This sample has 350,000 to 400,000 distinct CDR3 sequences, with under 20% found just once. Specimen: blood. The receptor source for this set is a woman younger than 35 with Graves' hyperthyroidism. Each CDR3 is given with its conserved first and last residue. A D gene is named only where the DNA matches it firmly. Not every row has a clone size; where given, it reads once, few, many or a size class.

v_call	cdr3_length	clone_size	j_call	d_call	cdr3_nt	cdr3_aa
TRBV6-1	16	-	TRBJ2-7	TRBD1	TGTGCCAGCAGTCCACGTCTACAGGGGGCATCGTACGAGCAGTACTTC	CASSPRLQGASYEQYF
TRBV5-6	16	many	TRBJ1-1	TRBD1	TGTGCCAGCAGCCCGAGGCCGGGACAGGGTACCCCTGAAGCTTTCTTT	CASSPRPGQGTPEAFF
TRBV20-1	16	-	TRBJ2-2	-	TGCAGTGCTATGCCACCCCTAGCGTACGCAACCGGGGAGCTGTTTTTT	CSAMPPLAYATGELFF
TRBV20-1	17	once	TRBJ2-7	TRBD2	TGCAGTGCTAGAGGTGGGACTAGCGGGGGGACTCCTCTCGAGCAGTACTTC	CSARGGTSGGTPLEQYF
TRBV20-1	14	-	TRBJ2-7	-	TGCAGTGCCGCGACAAACCCCGAGCCGTACGAGCAGTACTTC	CSAATNPEPYEQYF
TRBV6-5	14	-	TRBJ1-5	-	TGTGCCAGCAGCTTACAGGGCTTTAACCAGCCCCAGCATTTT	CASSLQGFNQPQHF
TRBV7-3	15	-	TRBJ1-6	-	TGTGCCAGCAGCTCCGGACAGCTCCGTAATTCACCCCTCCACTTT	CASSSGQLRNSPLHF
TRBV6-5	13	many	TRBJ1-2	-	TGTGCCAGCAGTTACACCCACGGGCAGGCTGGCACCTTC	CASSYTHGQAGTF
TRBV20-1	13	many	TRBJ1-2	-	TGCAGTGCTAGCGGTCAGGGTATCTATGGCTACACCTTC	CSASGQGIYGYTF
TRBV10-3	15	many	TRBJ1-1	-	TGTGTCATCAGTGACCTCACAGGGACGAACACTGAAACTTTCTTT	CVISDLTGTNTETFF
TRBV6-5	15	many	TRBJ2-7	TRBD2	TGTGCCAGCAGTTACTCGCGGGGGTCCTCAGGCGAGCAGTACTTC	CASSYSRGSSGEQYF
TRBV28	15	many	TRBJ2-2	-	TGTGCCAGCAGTAGCCGGCCGCCGAACACCGGGGAGCTGTTTTTT	CASSSRPPNTGELFF
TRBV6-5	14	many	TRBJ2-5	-	TGTGCCAGCAGTTATGGTACGGGCGAGGAGACCCAGTACTTC	CASSYGTGEETQYF
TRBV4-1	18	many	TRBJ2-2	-	TGCGCCAGCAGCCAAGGATCAACAGAATGGGGATACACCGGGGAGCTGTTTTTT	CASSQGSTEWGYTGELFF
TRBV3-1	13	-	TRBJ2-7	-	TGTGCCAGCAGCCAAGATCCCGGCGGCGAGCAGTACTTC	CASSQDPGGEQYF
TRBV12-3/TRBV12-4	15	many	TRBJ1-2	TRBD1	TGTGCCAGCATAACCCCCGGGACAGGAGACTATGGCTACACCTTC	CASITPGTGDYGYTF
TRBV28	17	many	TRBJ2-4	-	TGTGCCAGCAGGGGGTCTAGCCCAAAAGTAGCCAAAAACATTCAGTACTTC	CASRGSSPKVAKNIQYF
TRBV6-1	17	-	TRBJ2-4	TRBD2	TGTGCCAGCAGTGAAGGGGCAGCGGGGTTAGCCAAAAACATTAAGTACTTC	CASSEGAAGLAKNIKYF
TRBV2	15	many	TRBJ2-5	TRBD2	TGTGCCAGCAGTACCACTAGCGGGGCCCAAGAGACCCAGTACTTC	CASSTTSGAQETQYF
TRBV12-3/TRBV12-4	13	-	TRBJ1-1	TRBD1	TGTGCCAGCGGCTTCCAGGGGGATACTGAAGCTTTCTTT	CASGFQGDTEAFF
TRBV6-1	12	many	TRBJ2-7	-	TGTGCCAGCAGAGGGGTCTCCTACGAGCAGTACTTC	CASRGVSYEQYF
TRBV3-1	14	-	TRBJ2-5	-	TGTGCCAGCAGCCCAAATGACGGGGTAGAGACCCAGTACTTC	CASSPNDGVETQYF
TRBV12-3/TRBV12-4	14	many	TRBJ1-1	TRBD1	TGTGCCAGCAGGAGAGGGGGCGCGGACACTGAAGCTTTCTTT	CASRRGGADTEAFF
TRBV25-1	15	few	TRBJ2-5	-	TGTGCCAGCAGTGACATAGGTTGGGGGGAAGAGACCCAGTACTTC	CASSDIGWGEETQYF
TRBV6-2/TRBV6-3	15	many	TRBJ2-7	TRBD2	TGTGCCAGCAGTTATCCTTTAGCGGGGCTATACGAGCAGTACTTC	CASSYPLAGLYEQYF
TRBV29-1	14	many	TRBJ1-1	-	TGCAGCGTTGAGGCGGGCCGAACCGAGAATGAAGCTTTCTTT	CSVEAGRTENEAFF
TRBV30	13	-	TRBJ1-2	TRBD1	TGTGCCTGGAGCGGACAGGGGGCGGCTGGCTACACCTTC	CAWSGQGAAGYTF
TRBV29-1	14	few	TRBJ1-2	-	TGCAGCGTTGAAGAGGAAGGGATAGCTTATGGCTACACCTTC	CSVEEEGIAYGYTF
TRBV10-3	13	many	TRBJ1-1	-	TGTGCCATCAGTGAGTCAGGGGACACTGAAGCTTTCTTT	CAISESGDTEAFF
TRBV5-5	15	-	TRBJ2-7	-	TGTGCCAGCAGCTTGGACCTCCGGGGTGGGGACGAGCAGTACTTC	CASSLDLRGGDEQYF
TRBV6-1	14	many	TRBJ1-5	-	TGTGCCAGCACCCCGGACCCTAGGACTCCGCCCCAGCATTTT	CASTPDPRTPPQHF
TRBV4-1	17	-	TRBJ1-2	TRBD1	TGCGCCAGCAGCAAAAGATTGGACAGGCCCCGTAACTATGGCTACACCTTC	CASSKRLDRPRNYGYTF
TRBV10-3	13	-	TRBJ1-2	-	TGTGCCATCACCGACGGTGCACTCTATGGCTACACCTTC	CAITDGALYGYTF
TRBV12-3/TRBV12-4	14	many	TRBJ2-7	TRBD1	TGTGCCAGCAGTCCGAATGACAGGGGTGCCGAGCAGTACTTC	CASSPNDRGAEQYF
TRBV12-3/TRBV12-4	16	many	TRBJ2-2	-	TGTGCCAGCAGAACGCCGGGTCTTAGGACCCCCGGGGAGCTGTTTTTT	CASRTPGLRTPGELFF
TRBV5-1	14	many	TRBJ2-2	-	TGCGCCAGCAGCTTGAGGCCAGGGACCGGGGAGCTGTTTTTT	CASSLRPGTGELFF
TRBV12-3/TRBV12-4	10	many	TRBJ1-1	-	TGTGCCAGCAGTTCGTCCCGGGCTTTCTTT	CASSSSRAFF
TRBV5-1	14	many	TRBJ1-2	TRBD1	TGCGCCAGCAGCGACGAGGGACAGTCCCATGGCTACACCTTC	CASSDEGQSHGYTF
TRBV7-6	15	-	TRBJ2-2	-	TGTGCCAGCAGCTCGCTGACAGTGAACACCGGGGAGCTGTTTTTT	CASSSLTVNTGELFF
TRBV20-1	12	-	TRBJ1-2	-	TGCAGTGCTAAGGACAGCAACTATGGCTACACCTTC	CSAKDSNYGYTF
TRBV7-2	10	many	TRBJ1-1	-	TGTGCCAGCAGCGAAAAAGAAGCTTTCTTT	CASSEKEAFF
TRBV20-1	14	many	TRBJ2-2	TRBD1	TGCAGTGCCACATTCGCAGGGGGCACCGGGGAGCTGTTTTTT	CSATFAGGTGELFF
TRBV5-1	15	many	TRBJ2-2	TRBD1	TGCGCCAGCAGCATTACAGGGGCTGAGACCGGGGAGCTGTTTTTT	CASSITGAETGELFF
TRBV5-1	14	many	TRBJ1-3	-	TGCGCCAGCAGAGGGGCTCAATCTGGAAACACCATATATTTT	CASRGAQSGNTIYF
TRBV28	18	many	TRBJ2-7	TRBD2	TGTGCCAGCCATCCCGGGACTAGCGGGGGGCCCCGCTCCTACGAGCAGTACTTC	CASHPGTSGGPRSYEQYF
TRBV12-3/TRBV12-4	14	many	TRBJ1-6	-	TGTGCCAGCAGTTTAAGTGGGGCGAACTCACCCCTCCACTTT	CASSLSGANSPLHF
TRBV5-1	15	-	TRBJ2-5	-	TGCGCCAGCAGCTTGAAAGGACAGTATCAGGAGACCCAGTACTTC	CASSLKGQYQETQYF
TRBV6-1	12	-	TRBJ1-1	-	TGTGCCAGCTCTGGGGAATACACTGAAGCTTTCTTT	CASSGEYTEAFF